The 19 T cell receptor beta chains below all came from one sample that was sequenced in a study of post-analysis software for immune sequencing data. TCR beta libraries were prepared from cDNA with unique molecular identifiers. Each CDR3 protein gets one entry after TCRdb re-called the PCR reads with MiXCR. Of hundreds of thousands of distinct CDR3 sequences in the sample, about 53% are singletons; the top ten hold approximately 4.4%. The study, taken as a whole, reports: Four or five TRBV segments, TRBV5-6, TRBV5-1 and TRBV20-1 among them, were found more frequent in patients than controls.

No antigen has been assigned to these receptors. The sequenced material came from blood. Every receptor here comes from a girl aged 10 to 17 with multiple sclerosis.

V is TRBV11-2 and J is TRBJ2-1; TRBD2 aligns across 10 bases. CDR3 length: 16 amino acids. Germline CDR1 is SGHAT and CDR2 is FQNNGV. The J segment lost 4 bases and the V segment lost 5 bases, leaving 8 bases of the junction unmatched. CDR3: CASSILLAGRYNEQFF. CDR3 in DNA: TGTGCCAGCAGCATCCTACTAGCGGGGCGATACAATGAGCAGTTCTTC. Complete variable domain (other parts from reference TRBV11-2 and TRBJ2-1): EAGVAQSPRYKIIEKRQSVAFWCNPISGHATLYWYQQILGQGPKLLIQFQNNGVVDDSQLPKDRFSAERLKGVDSTLKIQPAKLEDSAVYLCASSILLAGRYNEQFFGPGTRLTVL.

V is TRBV29-1 and J is TRBJ1-2, with D perhaps TRBD1 (5 bases). The CDR3 is 11 residues long. V lost 3 bases to trimming and J lost 8 bases, with 10 bases between them. CDR1 and CDR2 (germline): SQVTM, ANQGSEA. CDR3 DNA sequence: TGCAGCGTTGAGGCTGGGGGAGGCTACACCTTC. This sequence encodes CSVEAGGGYTF. The whole variable domain, filled in from reference TRBV29-1 and TRBJ1-2, reads SAVISQKPSRDICQRGTSLTIQCQVDSQVTMMFWYRQQPGQSLTLIATANQGSEATYESGFVIDKFPISRPNLTFSTLTVSNMSPEDSSIYLCSVEAGGGYTFGSGTRLTVV.

In this sample, this clonotype turned up a few times. One end of the junction does not line up with germline, which may come from a read error. The chain carries TRBV12-3 or TRBV12-4 and TRBJ2-1; 11 bases agree with TRBD2. The CDR3 is 14 amino acids. CDR3 amino acids: CASRLAGGLNEQFF. CDR3 nucleotides: TGTGCCAGCAGATTAGCGGGGGGGCTGAATGAGCAGTTCTTC.

The rearrangement uses TRBV20-1 and TRBJ2-5; D is perhaps TRBD1 (5 bases). Germline values: CDR1 DFQATT, CDR2 SNEGSKA (reference sequence). The CDR3 has 13 residues. V lost 3 bases, J lost 0 bases, and 8 bases lay in between. The CDR3 nucleotides read TGCAGTGCTAGGACAGATTACCAAGAGACCCAGTACTTC. Translated, it gives CSARTDYQETQYF.

The genes are TRBV28 and TRBJ2-3; 9 nucleotides match TRBD1. The ends lost 5 bases at V and 3 bases at J; junction bases unmatched: 6. The CDR3 length is 15 residues. CDR1 is MDHEN, CDR2 SYDVKM, per germline. CDR3 in DNA: TGTGCCAGCAGTCCCGGGGACAGGGAGACAGATACGCAGTATTTT. This codes for CASSPGDRETDTQYF.

The genes are TRBV7-9 and TRBJ2-7; TRBD1 matches at 7 bases. The CDR3 extends over 15 amino acids. J lost 0 bases, V lost 4 bases, and 6 bases had no gene match. The germline V gene has CDR1 SEHNR and CDR2 FQNEAQ (reference sequence). The CDR3 loop reads CASSSYGQVSYEQYF. The DNA for the CDR3 is TGTGCCAGCAGCTCCTACGGACAGGTCTCCTACGAGCAGTACTTC.

This clonotype showed up just once. The chain carries TRBV20-1 and TRBJ2-1; 8 nucleotides agree with TRBD2. The germline gives CDR1 DFQATT, CDR2 SNEGSKA (reference sequence). This CDR3 is built from 16 residues. Trimming cost V 3 bases and J 4 bases; bases outside gene matches: 11. In DNA form, the CDR3 reads TGCAGTGCTAGTTCAAGGGGCCCGGGAGGGTACAATGAGCAGTTCTTC. Translated, it gives CSASSRGPGGYNEQFF.

The chain employs TRBV18 and TRBJ2-7; 12 nucleotides agree with TRBD2. Germline CDR1 and CDR2: KGHSH and LQKENI. There are 17 residues in the CDR3. Unmatched junction bases numbered 12, after V lost 5 bases and J lost 4 bases. The CDR3 sequence: CASSSDLLAGGQYEQYF. The CDR3 bases are TGTGCCAGCTCATCCGACCTACTAGCGGGAGGCCAATACGAGCAGTACTTC.

This clonotype was counted only a few times. V is TRBV7-8 and J is TRBJ2-5; D remains unclear. Matching the DNA end better, TRBJ2-7 makes the J call doubtful. The CDR3 runs 14 residues. Looked up from germline, CDR1 is SGHVS and CDR2 is FQNEAQ. CDR3 sequence: CASSQVSGFSEQYF. The CDR3 DNA sequence: TGTGCCAGCAGCCAGGTGTCCGGGTTTTCCGAGCAGTACTTC.

J is TRBJ2-1 and V is TRBV5-1; TRBD1 is a possible D gene (5 bases). This CDR3 region has 15 residues. From germline, CDR1 is SGHRS and CDR2 YFSETQ. Trimming stripped 0 bases from V and 5 bases from J, with 12 bases between. CDR3 DNA sequence: TGCGCCAGCAGCTTGGATTGGACAAGGAACAATGAGCAGTTCTTC. Residues: CASSLDWTRNNEQFF.

CDR3 in amino acids: CASRFSGTGEQYF. DNA for the CDR3: TGTGCCAGCAGATTTAGCGGGACTGGCGAGCAGTACTTC. The chain combines TRBV2 with TRBJ2-7, with 8 nucleotides matching TRBD2. The length of the CDR3 is 13 residues. J gave up 6 bases and V 6 bases, and 7 bases lay outside the gene matches. Germline V gene lookup returns CDR1 SNHLY and CDR2 FYNNEI.

The gene calls are TRBV15 and TRBJ2-4; a weak D match, TRBD2 (6 bases). The DNA end lines up better with TRBJ2-7; the J call may be wrong. CDR1 and CDR2 (germline): LNHNV, YYDKDF (reference sequence). The CDR3 has 18 amino acids. As DNA, the CDR3 is TGTGCCACCAGCCCCCTCAAGGGAAGGGGCCAGCGGGCCTACGAGCAGTACTTC. Its protein is CATSPLKGRGQRAYEQYF.

The chain uses TRBV5-1 and TRBJ2-5, with D possibly matching TRBD2 (6 bases). This CDR3 is built from 15 residues. Germline V gene sequence: CDR1 SGHRS, CDR2 YFSETQ. V shed 3 bases and J shed 1 base, with 13 bases lying between them. CDR3 nucleotide sequence: TGCGCCAGCAGCTCTTGGGGGGATATCCAAGAGACCCAGTACTTC. Its translation: CASSSWGDIQETQYF.

This chain connects TRBV10-3 to TRBJ2-7, with 8 positions matching TRBD1. Unmatched junction bases numbered 6, after V lost 4 bases and J lost 4 bases. The CDR3 is made up of 14 amino acids. Germline CDR1 and CDR2: ENHRY and SYGVKD. CDR3 residues: CAISGGQGGYEQYF. The CDR3 nucleotides read TGTGCCATCAGTGGTGGACAGGGAGGTTACGAGCAGTACTTC.

J is TRBJ2-7 and V is TRBV12-3 or TRBV12-4, with 10 positions matching TRBD2. Trimming took 7 bases from V and 1 from J; bases not matched to a gene: 4. The CDR3 has 14 amino acids. The CDR3 loop is CASTRTSGSYEQYF. CDR3 sequence (DNA): TGTGCCAGCACCCGGACTAGCGGATCCTACGAGCAGTACTTC.

There are a few counts of this clonotype. The V gene is TRBV5-1, the J gene TRBJ1-5; weak D call: TRBD1 (5 bases). Germline CDR1 reads SGHRS; CDR2 reads YFSETQ. The CDR3 loop spans 16 amino acids. The V gene lost 4 bases and the J gene lost 2 bases, with 16 bases spanning the gap. In DNA form, the CDR3 reads TGCGCCAGCAGCCCGGGGCTGACCCAGGGCAATCAGCCCCAGCATTTT. It is translated as CASSPGLTQGNQPQHF.

The V gene is TRBV5-1, the J gene TRBJ1-2; D not certain. The CDR3 covers 13 residues. Germline lookup yields CDR1 SGHRS and CDR2 YFSETQ. Trimming took off 4 bases at V and 4 bases at J, with 11 bases between the two ends. CDR3 DNA: TGCGCCAGCAGCGATAACATTGGCTATGGCTACACCTTC. Its translation is CASSDNIGYGYTF.

The table lists this clonotype with a few counts. The rearrangement joins TRBV12-3 or TRBV12-4 to TRBJ2-4; 8 nucleotides align to TRBD2. The CDR3 sequence is 15 residues long. Losses at the gene ends were 3 bases for V and 5 bases for J; bases not matched to a gene: 6. The CDR3 DNA is TGTGCCAGCAGTTTTGGGACTAGGGTTGAAAACATTCAGTACTTC. Its translation is CASSFGTRVENIQYF.

The sample holds many counts of this clonotype. J is TRBJ2-7 and V is TRBV20-1; TRBD1 or TRBD2 may be the D gene (6 bases each). Trimming left V 2 bases short and J 1 base short, with 12 bases between. Germline values: CDR1 DFQATT, CDR2 SNEGSKA (reference sequence). The CDR3 has 14 residues. The CDR3: CSARQEGGSYEQYF. In nucleotides, the CDR3 is TGCAGTGCTAGACAGGAGGGGGGATCCTACGAGCAGTACTTC.